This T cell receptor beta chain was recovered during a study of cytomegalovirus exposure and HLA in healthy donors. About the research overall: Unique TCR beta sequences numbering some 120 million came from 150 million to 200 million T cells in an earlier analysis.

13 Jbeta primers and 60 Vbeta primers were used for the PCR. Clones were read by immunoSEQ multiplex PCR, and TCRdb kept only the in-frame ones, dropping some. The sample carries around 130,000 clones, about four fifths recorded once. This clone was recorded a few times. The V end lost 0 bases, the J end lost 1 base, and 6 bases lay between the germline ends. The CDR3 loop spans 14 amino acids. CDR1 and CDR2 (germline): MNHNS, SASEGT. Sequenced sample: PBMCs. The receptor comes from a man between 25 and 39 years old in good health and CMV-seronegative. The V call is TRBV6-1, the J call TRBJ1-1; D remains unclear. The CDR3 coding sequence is TGTGCCAGCAGTGAAGCTACGGGGAACACTGAAGCTTTCTTT. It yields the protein CASSEATGNTEAFF.